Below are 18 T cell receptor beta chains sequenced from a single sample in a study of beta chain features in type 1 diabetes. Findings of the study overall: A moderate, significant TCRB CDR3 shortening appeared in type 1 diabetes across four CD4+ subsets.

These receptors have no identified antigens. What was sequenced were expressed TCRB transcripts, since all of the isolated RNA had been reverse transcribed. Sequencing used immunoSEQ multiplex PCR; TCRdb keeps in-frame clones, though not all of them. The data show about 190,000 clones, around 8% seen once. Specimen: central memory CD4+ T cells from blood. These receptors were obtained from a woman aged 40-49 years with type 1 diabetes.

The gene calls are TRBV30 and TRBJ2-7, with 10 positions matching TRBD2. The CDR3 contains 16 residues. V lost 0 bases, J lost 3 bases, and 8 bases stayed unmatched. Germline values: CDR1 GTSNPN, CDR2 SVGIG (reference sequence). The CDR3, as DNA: TGTGCCTGGAGTGTACCCGGGACTAGCGTTTACTACGAGCAGTACTTC. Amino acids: CAWSVPGTSVYYEQYF.

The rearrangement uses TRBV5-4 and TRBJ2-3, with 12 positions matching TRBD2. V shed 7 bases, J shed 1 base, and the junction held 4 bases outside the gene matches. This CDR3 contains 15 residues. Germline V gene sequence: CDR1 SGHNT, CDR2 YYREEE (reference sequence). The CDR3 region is CASQTSGGRTDTQYF. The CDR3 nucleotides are TGTGCCAGCCAGACTAGCGGGGGCCGCACAGATACGCAGTATTTT.

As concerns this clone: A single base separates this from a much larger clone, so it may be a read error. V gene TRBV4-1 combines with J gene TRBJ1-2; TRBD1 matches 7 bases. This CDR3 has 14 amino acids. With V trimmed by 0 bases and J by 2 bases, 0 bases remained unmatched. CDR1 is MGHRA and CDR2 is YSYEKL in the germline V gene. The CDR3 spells CASSQEQGNYGYTF. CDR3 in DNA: TGCGCCAGCAGCCAAGAACAGGGGAACTATGGCTACACCTTC.

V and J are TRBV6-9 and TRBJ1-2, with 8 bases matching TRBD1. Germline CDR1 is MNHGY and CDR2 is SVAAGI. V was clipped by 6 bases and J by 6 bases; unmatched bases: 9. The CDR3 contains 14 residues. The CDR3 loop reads CASRRTDREDGYTF. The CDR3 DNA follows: TGTGCCAGCAGACGTACGGACAGGGAAGATGGCTACACCTTC.

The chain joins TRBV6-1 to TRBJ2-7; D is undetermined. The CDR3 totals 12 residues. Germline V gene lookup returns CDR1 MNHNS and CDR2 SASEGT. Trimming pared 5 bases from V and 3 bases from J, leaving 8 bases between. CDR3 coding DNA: TGTGCCAGCAGTAAAACGGGCTACGAGCAGTACTTC. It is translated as CASSKTGYEQYF.

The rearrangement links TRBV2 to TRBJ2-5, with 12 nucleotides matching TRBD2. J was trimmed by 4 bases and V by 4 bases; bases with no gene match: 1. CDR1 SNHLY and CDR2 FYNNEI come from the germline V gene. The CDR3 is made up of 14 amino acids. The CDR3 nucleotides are TGTGCCAGCAGTGGGGGACTAGCGGGAGAGACCCAGTACTTC. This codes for CASSGGLAGETQYF.

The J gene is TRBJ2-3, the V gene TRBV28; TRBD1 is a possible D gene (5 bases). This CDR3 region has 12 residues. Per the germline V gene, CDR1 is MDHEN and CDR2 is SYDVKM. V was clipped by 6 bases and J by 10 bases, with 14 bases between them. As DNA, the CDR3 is TGTGCCAGCAGCATAGACAGATCATCGCAGTATTTT. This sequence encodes CASSIDRSSQYF.

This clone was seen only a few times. CDR3 loop: CSVGGGTRGATNEKLFF. CDR3 bases: TGCAGCGTTGGGGGGGGGACCCGCGGGGCAACTAATGAAAAACTGTTTTTT. The chain joins TRBV29-1 to TRBJ1-4, with D possibly being TRBD1 (5 bases). Germline-derived CDR1 and CDR2 are SQVTM and ANQGSEA. CDR3 length: 17 residues. Trimming cost V 4 bases and J 0 bases, with 18 bases left between them.

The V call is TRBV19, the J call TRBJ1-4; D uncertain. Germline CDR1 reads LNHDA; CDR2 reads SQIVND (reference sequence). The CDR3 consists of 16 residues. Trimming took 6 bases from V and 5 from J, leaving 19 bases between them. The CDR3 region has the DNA TGTGCCAGTAGCCGTCTCACCGGAGGCACGAATGAAAAACTGTTTTTT. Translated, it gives CASSRLTGGTNEKLFF.

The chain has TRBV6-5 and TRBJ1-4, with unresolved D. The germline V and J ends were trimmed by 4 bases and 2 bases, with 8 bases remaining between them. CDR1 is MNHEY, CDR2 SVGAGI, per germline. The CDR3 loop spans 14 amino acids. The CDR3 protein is CASSWEMTNEKLFF. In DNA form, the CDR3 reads TGTGCCAGCAGTTGGGAGATGACTAATGAAAAACTGTTTTTT.

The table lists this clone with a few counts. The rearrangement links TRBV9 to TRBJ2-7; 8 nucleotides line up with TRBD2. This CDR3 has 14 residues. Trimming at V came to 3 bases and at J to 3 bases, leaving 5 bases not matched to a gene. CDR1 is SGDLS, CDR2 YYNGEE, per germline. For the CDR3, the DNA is TGTGCCAGCAGCGCAAGCGGGAGTGTCTACGAGCAGTACTTC. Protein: CASSASGSVYEQYF.

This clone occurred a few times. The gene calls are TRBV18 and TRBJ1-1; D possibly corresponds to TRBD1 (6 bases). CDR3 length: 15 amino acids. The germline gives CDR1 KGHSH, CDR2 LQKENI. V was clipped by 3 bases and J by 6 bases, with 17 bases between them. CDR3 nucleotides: TGTGCCAGCTCACCTTCAAACAGGGAGTTCTCTGAAGCTTTCTTT. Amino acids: CASSPSNREFSEAFF.

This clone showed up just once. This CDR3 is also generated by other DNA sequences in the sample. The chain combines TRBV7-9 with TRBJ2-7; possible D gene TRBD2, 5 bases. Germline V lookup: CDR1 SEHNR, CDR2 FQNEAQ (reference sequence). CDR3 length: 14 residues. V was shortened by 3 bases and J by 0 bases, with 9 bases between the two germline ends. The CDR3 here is CASSFRGSSYEQYF. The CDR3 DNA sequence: TGTGCCAGCAGCTTTCGAGGGAGCTCCTACGAGCAGTACTTC.

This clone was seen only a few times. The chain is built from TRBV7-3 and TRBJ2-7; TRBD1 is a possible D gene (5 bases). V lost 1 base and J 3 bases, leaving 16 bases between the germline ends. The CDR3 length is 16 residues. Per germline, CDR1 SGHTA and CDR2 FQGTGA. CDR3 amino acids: CASSLNPDRLGYEQYF. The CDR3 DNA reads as TGTGCCAGCAGCTTAAACCCAGACAGACTCGGCTACGAGCAGTACTTC.

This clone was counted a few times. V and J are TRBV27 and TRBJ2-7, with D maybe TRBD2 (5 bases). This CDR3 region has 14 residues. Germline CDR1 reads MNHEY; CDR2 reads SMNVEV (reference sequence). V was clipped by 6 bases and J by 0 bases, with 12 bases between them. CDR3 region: CASSRGYSSYEQYF. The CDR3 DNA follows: TGTGCCAGCAGCCGGGGATATAGCTCCTACGAGCAGTACTTC.

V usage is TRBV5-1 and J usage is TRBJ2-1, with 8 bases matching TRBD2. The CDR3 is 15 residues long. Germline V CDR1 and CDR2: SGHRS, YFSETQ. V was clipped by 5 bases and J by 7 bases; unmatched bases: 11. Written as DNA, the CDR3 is TGCGCCAGCAGTCGGACTAGCCCCGGGTTGAATGAGCAGTTCTTC. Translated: CASSRTSPGLNEQFF.

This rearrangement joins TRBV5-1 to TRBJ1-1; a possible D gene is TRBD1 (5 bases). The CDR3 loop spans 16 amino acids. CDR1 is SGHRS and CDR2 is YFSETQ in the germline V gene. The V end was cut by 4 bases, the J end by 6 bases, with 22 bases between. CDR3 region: CASSRSLQELTSEAFF. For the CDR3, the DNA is TGCGCCAGCAGCCGTTCACTACAGGAGCTCACCTCTGAAGCTTTCTTT.

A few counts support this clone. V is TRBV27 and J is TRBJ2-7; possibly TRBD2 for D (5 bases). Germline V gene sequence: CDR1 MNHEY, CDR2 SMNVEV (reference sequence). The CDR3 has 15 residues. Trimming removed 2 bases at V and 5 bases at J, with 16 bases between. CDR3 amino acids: CASSLDTGMGDEQYF. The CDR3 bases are TGTGCCAGCAGTTTAGATACGGGGATGGGCGACGAGCAGTACTTC.